This TCR beta chain was retrieved from a study of blood T cell repertoires in COVID-19. In the study overall: PBMCs, B-cell-depleted T cells, or T cells were the source of the cDNA or gDNA that made up the material.

The CDR3 has 13 residues. Germline V CDR1 and CDR2: SQVTM, ANQGSEA. Between the trimmed V and J ends, which lost 6 bases and 4 bases, there was a span of 15 bases. Sequencing used immunoSEQ multiplex PCR; TCRdb keeps in-frame clones, though not all of them. The sample lists a few hundred thousand clones, approximately 86% occurring once. The origin of this receptor is a man aged 18-30 years with active or convalescent COVID-19. Material: peripheral blood. V usage is TRBV29-1 and J usage is TRBJ1-2, with D possibly matching TRBD1 (6 bases). CDR3 region: CSVAQGTIYGYTF. The DNA of the CDR3 is TGCAGCGTAGCACAGGGCACCATCTATGGCTACACCTTC.